The TCR beta chain under discussion was sequenced for a study of shared clonotypes between healthy human individuals. Findings and caveats of the study: Exclusively blood specimens were collected; tissue repertoires likely differ. The four-donor shared clonotypes exceeded non-shared clonotypes in generation probability, with non-shared ones scoring lower. Owing to a small donor count, the genetic and exposure-history diversity represented was limited. Memory subsets generally showed smaller estimated richness than naive subsets did.

As regards this clone: The antigen is unknown. The junction shows a germline mismatch at one end, possibly a read error.

The CDR3 sequence is 12 residues long. The germline CDR1 and CDR2 sequences are SQVTM and ANQGSEA. Profiling relied on immunoSEQ multiplex PCR, and the TCRdb table lists in-frame clones only, not all of them. The table lists about 2 million clones, roughly 94% of them singletons. The naive CD8 subset, CD45RO-negative cells positively selected for CCR7, excluded terminally differentiated effector memory CD45RA+ cells. This rearrangement joins TRBV29-1 to TRBJ2-1, with TRBD2 matching 9 bases. The sequence derives from a man between 18 and 29 years old in good health. The sequenced material came from naive CD8+ T cells sorted from blood. This chain's CDR3 is CSAEAGGDEQFF. The CDR3 nucleotides read TGCAGCGCTGAAGCGGGGGGCGATGAGCAGTTCTTC.